These T cell receptor beta chains were read from a single sample in a study of spatial heterogeneity in lung cancer. TCRdb re-called the 5' RACE reads with MiXCR, one entry per CDR3 protein. Among 4,000 or so distinct CDR3 sequences listed, approximately 27% were seen once. The sequenced sample was PBMCs, obtained at follow-up. Receptors originate from a male donor with early-stage non-small cell lung cancer. CDR3s include the opening cysteine and the closing phenylalanine or tryptophan. The D gene is left open where the match is weak. Size is stated for part of the rows, as once, few or many counts, or as a class when the clone is expanded.

medium-sized	TRBD1	TRBV29-1	TRBJ2-7	CSVGQGFDEQYF	TGCAGCGTGGGACAGGGGTTCGACGAGCAGTACTTC
large	-	TRBV28	TRBJ2-3	CASSASDTQYF	TGTGCCAGCAGTGCCAGCGATACGCAGTATTTT
medium-sized	TRBD2	TRBV28	TRBJ2-5	CASSALTSGRGTQYF	TGTGCCAGCAGTGCGTTGACTAGCGGCAGGGGTACCCAGTACTTC
few	-	TRBV14	TRBJ1-1	CASTPGTLNTEAFF	TGTGCCAGCACCCCCGGGACCTTGAACACTGAAGCTTTCTTT
medium-sized	-	TRBV30	TRBJ2-5	CAWTRPALGRREQETQYF	TGTGCCTGGACACGTCCGGCCCTAGGGAGGAGAGAACAAGAGACCCAGTACTTC
-	-	TRBV5-4	TRBJ2-5	CASSLTKETQYF	TGTGCCAGCAGCTTGACCAAAGAGACCCAGTACTTC
-	-	TRBV7-9	TRBJ2-2	CASSLAGRTGELFF	TGTGCCAGCAGCTTAGCGGGAAGAACCGGGGAGCTGTTTTTT
-	-	TRBV29-1	TRBJ1-1	CSVEWQDDRAFF	TGCAGCGTTGAGTGGCAGGACGATAGGGCTTTCTTT
few	-	TRBV5-5	TRBJ2-1	CASSFIEGDEQFF	TGTGCCAGCAGCTTTATCGAGGGGGATGAGCAGTTCTTC
many	-	TRBV24-1	TRBJ1-5	CATSDLSVNQPQHF	TGTGCCACCAGTGATTTGAGCGTCAATCAGCCCCAGCATTTT
few	TRBD1	TRBV27	TRBJ1-5	CASSRGQGGNQPQHF	TGTGCCAGCAGTCGGGGACAGGGAGGCAATCAGCCCCAGCATTTT
few	-	TRBV15	TRBJ2-5	CATSRTGTAETQYF	TGTGCCACCAGCAGAACCGGGACGGCAGAGACCCAGTACTTC
medium-sized	TRBD1	TRBV28	TRBJ2-3	CASRTDRIGTDTQYF	TGTGCCAGCAGAACGGACAGGATTGGAACAGATACGCAGTATTTT
-	-	TRBV12-3/TRBV12-4	TRBJ2-2	CASSLPRDFGELFF	TGTGCCAGCAGTTTACCCAGGGACTTCGGGGAGCTGTTTTTT
-	-	TRBV2	TRBJ1-1	CASRQGGVGTEAFF	TGTGCCAGCAGACAGGGTGGGGTGGGCACTGAAGCTTTCTTT
medium-sized	TRBD1	TRBV7-6	TRBJ2-3	CASSPRTGYTDTQYF	TGTGCCAGCAGCCCCCGGACAGGGTACACAGATACGCAGTATTTT
-	TRBD1	TRBV7-6	TRBJ2-7	CASSPRDRGSEQYF	TGTGCCAGCAGTCCACGGGACAGGGGTAGCGAGCAGTACTTC
few	TRBD2	TRBV28	TRBJ2-1	CASKSSGRVVYEQFF	TGTGCCAGCAAGTCTAGCGGGAGGGTTGTGTATGAGCAGTTCTTC
medium-sized	TRBD1	TRBV10-3	TRBJ2-3	CAITPSGQGARDTQYF	TGTGCCATCACGCCCAGTGGTCAGGGGGCGCGGGATACGCAGTATTTT
-	TRBD2	TRBV5-1	TRBJ2-7	CASSLVGTSGGHEQYF	TGCGCCAGCAGCTTGGTTGGGACTAGCGGGGGTCACGAGCAGTACTTC
-	TRBD1	TRBV6-1	TRBJ2-7	CASSPGTDYEQYF	TGTGCCAGCAGTCCCGGGACAGACTACGAGCAGTACTTC
-	TRBD1	TRBV12-3/TRBV12-4	TRBJ2-2	CASSRNPGTGRTGELFF	TGTGCCAGCAGCCGGAACCCGGGGACAGGGAGAACCGGGGAGCTGTTTTTT
many	-	TRBV6-4	TRBJ1-1	CASSREEHTEAFF	TGTGCCAGCTCCAGGGAAGAGCACACTGAAGCTTTCTTT
-	-	TRBV7-9	TRBJ2-1	CASTFPGGGSKNEQFF	TGTGCCAGCACCTTTCCTGGGGGCGGGAGTAAGAATGAGCAGTTCTTC
medium-sized	-	TRBV12-3/TRBV12-4	TRBJ2-2	CASSPGVRNTGELFF	TGTGCCAGCAGCCCAGGGGTCCGGAACACCGGGGAGCTGTTTTTT
-	TRBD1	TRBV7-2	TRBJ2-1	CASSLLPGGYNEQFF	TGTGCCAGCAGCCTCCTGCCAGGGGGCTACAATGAGCAGTTCTTC
-	-	TRBV6-6	TRBJ2-1	CASCVGQNEQFF	TGTGCCAGCTGTGTCGGGCAGAATGAGCAGTTCTTC
medium-sized	TRBD2	TRBV27	TRBJ2-7	CASSLSAGVRAEQYF	TGTGCCAGCAGTTTATCGGCGGGAGTTCGGGCCGAGCAGTACTTC
medium-sized	-	TRBV5-6	TRBJ1-5	CASSSIYMSGGQPQHF	TGTGCCAGCAGCTCGATATACATGTCCGGGGGACAGCCCCAGCATTTT
-	-	TRBV19	TRBJ1-4	CASAAEVTNEKLFF	TGTGCCAGTGCCGCGGAAGTTACTAATGAAAAACTGTTTTTT
medium-sized	-	TRBV3-1	TRBJ1-6	CASSQLREGGLHF	TGTGCCAGCAGCCAACTTAGGGAAGGAGGTCTCCACTTT
-	TRBD1	TRBV20-1	TRBJ1-1	CSARTGGAVGTEAFF	TGCAGTGCTCGGACAGGGGGCGCGGTAGGGACTGAAGCTTTCTTT
-	TRBD2	TRBV14	TRBJ2-3	CASSQRGAQYF	TGTGCCAGCAGCCAGCGGGGGGCGCAGTATTTT
medium-sized	TRBD2	TRBV5-1	TRBJ2-1	CASSSSLAGAGYDEQFF	TGCGCCAGCAGCTCTAGCCTAGCGGGGGCCGGATACGATGAGCAGTTCTTC
-	TRBD1	TRBV30	TRBJ1-1	CAWDLDRMNTEAFF	TGTGCCTGGGACCTGGACAGGATGAACACTGAAGCTTTCTTT
few	-	TRBV7-2	TRBJ1-3	CASTPWGGGTGNTIYF	TGTGCCAGCACCCCATGGGGGGGAGGGACTGGAAACACCATATATTTT
many	TRBD1	TRBV7-2	TRBJ2-3	CASSNRDRGLSTDTQYF	TGTGCCAGCAGCAATCGGGACAGGGGGCTTTCCACAGATACGCAGTATTTT
-	TRBD1	TRBV6-2/TRBV6-3	TRBJ1-1	CASTQGTGATEAFF	TGTGCCAGCACCCAAGGGACAGGTGCCACTGAAGCTTTCTTT
medium-sized	-	TRBV27	TRBJ2-3	CASSLVAVTDTQYF	TGTGCCAGCAGTTTAGTGGCGGTCACAGATACGCAGTATTTT
medium-sized	TRBD1	TRBV19	TRBJ1-2	CASTQKEVWGDSYGYTF	TGTGCCAGTACTCAAAAAGAAGTGTGGGGGGACAGCTATGGCTACACCTTC
-	-	TRBV10-3	TRBJ1-4	CAISASGATNEKLFF	TGTGCCATCAGTGCTTCAGGGGCAACTAATGAAAAACTGTTTTTT